This T cell receptor beta chain was found in a study of T-cell reconstitution after alpha-beta-depleted transplantation in children. Points from the study as a whole: A year had passed since transplant, and T-cell counts and diversity by then came mostly from newly produced T cells.

A remark on this clonotype: The antigen is not known.

Preparation of the TCRbeta library was carried out with unique molecular identifiers. TCRdb called the PCR reads again in MiXCR, with one record for every CDR3 protein. The data show 450,000 to 550,000 distinct CDR3 sequences, 9.5% to 12% seen once. From germline, CDR1 is SGDLS and CDR2 YYNGEE. V lost 0 bases, J lost 2 bases, and 13 bases lay in between. The CDR3 extends over 16 amino acids. The material was PBMCs, mostly from graft donor cells, obtained 180 days after TCRalphabeta/CD19-depleted stem cell transplant. The receptor comes from a female patient under 10 years old who had a stem cell transplant for aplastic anemia, so the T cells may come from the graft donor. This sequence joins TRBV9 and TRBJ2-3; no firm D call. CDR3 bases: TGTGCCAGCAGCGTAGTCGAGACTTCCACCACAGATACGCAGTATTTT. This codes for CASSVVETSTTDTQYF.